These 26 T cell receptor beta chains were all obtained from the same sample, sequenced in a study of cytotoxic CD8 clonotypes in ibrutinib-treated CLL. Some clones are missing from TCRdb's copy, which holds only in-frame ones; the method was immunoSEQ multiplex PCR. In the table there are about 200,000 clones, over 60% of which are singletons. The source material was PBMCs, sampled after 24 months of ibrutinib treatment. These receptors were obtained from a human donor with chronic lymphocytic leukemia.

The chain has TRBV5-4 and TRBJ1-2; D is ambiguous. The CDR3 length is 15 residues. The germline CDR1 and CDR2 sequences are SGHNT and YYREEE (reference sequence). V was shortened by 4 bases and J by 4 bases, with 17 bases between the two germline ends. CDR3 amino acids: CASSEASGDGYGYTF. The DNA of the CDR3 is TGTGCCAGCAGCGAAGCGTCGGGAGATGGCTATGGCTACACCTTC.

The chain employs TRBV28 and TRBJ2-7; D is ambiguous. CDR1 and CDR2 from the germline V gene are MDHEN and SYDVKM. V lost 7 bases to trimming and J lost 4 bases, with 26 bases between them. The CDR3 is 17 amino acids. CDR3 amino acids: CASIATRTTRSWYEQYF. CDR3 in DNA: TGTGCCAGCATAGCTACGCGGACGACGAGATCTTGGTACGAGCAGTACTTC.

The gene calls are TRBV6-5 and TRBJ2-7; D is uncertain. The CDR3 is made up of 14 amino acids. Germline V lookup: CDR1 MNHEY, CDR2 SVGAGI. The V end was cut by 2 bases, the J end by 0 bases, with 8 bases between. CDR3 sequence (DNA): TGTGCCAGCAGTTACCACGGGTCCTCCTACGAGCAGTACTTC. This gives the protein CASSYHGSSYEQYF.

The chain is built from TRBV6-5 and TRBJ2-7; the match to TRBD1 covers 9 bases. V trimming: 9 bases; J trimming: 7 bases; junction bases outside the gene matches: 4. Germline CDR1 reads MNHEY; CDR2 reads SVGAGI. CDR3 length: 11 residues. CDR3 in amino acids: CASQQGAEQYF. The CDR3 bases are TGTGCCAGTCAACAGGGGGCGGAGCAGTACTTC.

In this sample, this clone turned up once. The chain couples TRBV7-2 to TRBJ2-2; D may be TRBD1 (6 bases). The CDR3 has 16 amino acids. Trimming removed 5 bases at V and 0 bases at J, with 13 bases between. The germline V gene encodes CDR1 SGHTA and CDR2 FQGNSA. CDR3 protein: CASSNTGLSNTGELFF. DNA for the CDR3: TGTGCCAGCAGCAACACAGGGTTATCGAACACCGGGGAGCTGTTTTTT.

This chain links TRBV5-4 with TRBJ2-7, with D unclear. The germline CDR1 and CDR2 sequences are SGHNT and YYREEE (reference sequence). Between the trimmed V and J ends, which lost 4 bases and 4 bases, there was a span of 6 bases. This CDR3 is 11 amino acids long. CDR3 in amino acids: CASSQGYEQYF. DNA of the CDR3: TGTGCCAGCAGCCAAGGTTACGAGCAGTACTTC.

V gene TRBV5-1 combines with J gene TRBJ2-2; TRBD2 is a possible D gene (5 bases). Germline values: CDR1 SGHRS, CDR2 YFSETQ. V was trimmed by 9 bases and J by 0 bases, leaving 12 bases between them. There are 14 residues in the CDR3. The DNA for the CDR3 is TGCGCCACCTCGGGAAGCGCGAACACCGGGGAGCTGTTTTTT. Its translation is CATSGSANTGELFF.

The chain uses TRBV4-1 and TRBJ2-1; 8 bases map to TRBD2. Germline V gene data show CDR1 as MGHRA and CDR2 as YSYEKL. Trimming took 2 bases from V and 2 from J; bases not matched to a gene: 8. The CDR3 length is 17 residues. The CDR3 here is CASSQHERLAPYNEQFF. CDR3 in DNA: TGCGCCAGCAGCCAACACGAACGACTAGCGCCCTACAATGAGCAGTTCTTC.

V gene TRBV29-1 combines with J gene TRBJ2-7, with TRBD2 matching over 13 bases. This CDR3 spans 14 amino acids. The V gene's germline CDR1 is SQVTM and CDR2 ANQGSEA. J was trimmed by 1 base and V by 7 bases; bases with no gene match: 4. CDR3 DNA: TGCAGCGGCATACTAGCGGGAGGGTCCTACGAGCAGTACTTC. Protein product: CSGILAGGSYEQYF.

The chain combines TRBV28 with TRBJ1-2; 7 bases are shared with TRBD1. V shed 3 bases and J 3 bases; nucleotides not matched to a gene: 10. The CDR3 length is 16 residues. Germline V lookup: CDR1 MDHEN, CDR2 SYDVKM. CDR3 loop: CASSFFLGQDDYGYTF. In DNA, the CDR3 is TGTGCCAGCAGTTTCTTCCTCGGACAGGACGACTATGGCTACACCTTC.

This chain joins TRBV7-9 and TRBJ2-7, with a possible D match to TRBD1 (6 bases). Germline CDR1 and CDR2: SEHNR and FQNEAQ (reference sequence). The germline V and J ends were trimmed by 4 bases and 3 bases, with 19 bases remaining between them. This CDR3 comprises 16 residues. The CDR3 coding sequence is TGTGCCAGCAGCTCGGGCAGACAGGCCCTCTTCTACGAGCAGTACTTC. This translates into CASSSGRQALFYEQYF. The complete variable domain, with remaining parts taken from reference TRBV7-9 and TRBJ2-7, reads DTGVSQNPRHKITKRGQNVTFRCDPISEHNRLYWYRQTLGQGPEFLTYFQNEAQLEKSRLLSDRFSAERPKGSFSTLEIQRTEQGDSAMYLCASSSGRQALFYEQYFGPGTRLTVT.

The rearrangement uses TRBV19 and TRBJ2-3; 7 bases are a match to TRBD2. V shed 4 bases, J shed 5 bases, and the junction held 12 bases outside the gene matches. Germline V CDR1 and CDR2: LNHDA, SQIVND (reference sequence). This CDR3 comprises 16 residues. CDR3: CASSTRISAGEDTQYF. CDR3 nucleotides: TGTGCCAGTAGTACCAGGATAAGCGCGGGGGAAGATACGCAGTATTTT.

This clone was counted a few times. The chain has TRBV6-4 and TRBJ2-4; D is undetermined. The germline V gene has CDR1 MRHNA and CDR2 SNTAGT. The CDR3 has 15 residues. V lost 6 bases, J lost 0 bases, and 12 bases lay in between. The CDR3 sequence is CASSPTILAKNIQYF. The CDR3 coding sequence is TGTGCCAGCAGCCCGACCATCCTAGCCAAAAACATTCAGTACTTC.

The V and J genes are TRBV30 and TRBJ2-7, with 8 bases matching TRBD1. This CDR3 contains 15 residues. V trimming: 3 bases; J trimming: 3 bases; junction bases outside the gene matches: 10. Germline values: CDR1 GTSNPN, CDR2 SVGIG (reference sequence). Here the CDR3 reads CAWRDRQGTYYEQYF. CDR3 bases: TGTGCCTGGAGGGACAGACAGGGGACCTACTACGAGCAGTACTTC.

This chain joins TRBV10-3 and TRBJ1-2; TRBD1 agrees at 7 bases. The CDR3 covers 17 residues. The V and J ends lost 1 base and 4 bases, in that order; junction bases with no gene match: 12. Looked up from germline, CDR1 is ENHRY and CDR2 is SYGVKD. The CDR3, as DNA: TGTGCCATCAGTGAGTGGGGGGAGGACAGGTACTTCTATGGCTACACCTTC. This sequence encodes CAISEWGEDRYFYGYTF.

This chain connects TRBV27 to TRBJ1-2, with 7 positions matching TRBD1. Germline loops: CDR1 MNHEY, CDR2 SMNVEV (reference sequence). The ends lost 4 bases at V and 5 bases at J; junction bases unmatched: 4. The CDR3 sequence is 13 residues long. The CDR3 coding sequence is TGTGCCAGCAGTTCTACAGGGGCATATGGCTACACCTTC. It codes for CASSSTGAYGYTF.

V and J are TRBV28 and TRBJ2-1, with D possibly being TRBD1 (6 bases). V shed 4 bases and J shed 8 bases, with 15 bases lying between them. Looked up from germline, CDR1 is MDHEN and CDR2 is SYDVKM. The CDR3 is 14 residues long. The CDR3: CASSSPRGSYEQFF. In nucleotides, the CDR3 is TGTGCCAGCAGTTCTCCGAGGGGGAGCTATGAGCAGTTCTTC.

The chain combines TRBV6-6 with TRBJ2-7; 8 nucleotides align to TRBD1. The junction had 3 bases not matched to a gene; V was cut back by 2 bases and J by 3 bases. This CDR3 is built from 14 residues. Per the germline V gene, CDR1 is MNHNY and CDR2 is SVGAGI (reference sequence). The CDR3: CASSYGQGFYEQYF. The CDR3 coding sequence is TGTGCCAGCAGTTACGGACAGGGATTCTACGAGCAGTACTTC.

V usage is TRBV11-3 and J usage is TRBJ1-1; no clear D. The germline CDR1 and CDR2 sequences are SGHNT and YENEEA. This CDR3 spans 13 amino acids. The germline V and J ends were trimmed by 5 bases and 6 bases, with 13 bases remaining between them. The CDR3 loop is CASSPSRVAEAFF. Here the CDR3 DNA reads TGTGCCAGCAGCCCTAGTCGGGTGGCTGAAGCTTTCTTT.

This clone was observed a handful of times. The chain uses TRBV20-1 and TRBJ2-4; D unclear. There are 11 residues in the CDR3. Germline V CDR1 and CDR2: DFQATT, SNEGSKA (reference sequence). V was shortened by 0 bases and J by 11 bases, with 8 bases between the two germline ends. The chain's CDR3 is CSARDLVFQYF. CDR3 in DNA: TGCAGTGCTAGAGATCTTGTGTTTCAGTACTTC.

This clone was counted between two and nine times. The rearrangement joins TRBV30 to TRBJ2-1; TRBD2 is a possible D gene (5 bases). Germline assignment: CDR1 GTSNPN and CDR2 SVGIG (reference sequence). V lost 0 bases, J lost 9 bases, and 6 bases lay in between. CDR3 size: 11 residues. The CDR3 DNA reads as TGTGCCTGGAGTGTTGGAGGTGAGCAGTTCTTC. Amino acids: CAWSVGGEQFF.

This clone came up a few times. The CDR3 sequence: CASSLVQGAYGYTF. The CDR3 bases are TGTGCCAGCAGCTTAGTACAGGGGGCGTACGGCTACACCTTC. The chain employs TRBV11-2 and TRBJ1-2; 9 nucleotides line up with TRBD1. V was clipped by 1 base and J by 8 bases; unmatched bases: 5. The germline CDR1 and CDR2 sequences are SGHAT and FQNNGV. The length of the CDR3 is 14 residues.

The chain uses TRBV27 and TRBJ2-7; 10 bases are shared with TRBD2. V shed 0 bases, J shed 4 bases, and the junction held 6 bases outside the gene matches. There are 16 residues in the CDR3. Germline V gene lookup returns CDR1 MNHEY and CDR2 SMNVEV (reference sequence). In DNA, the CDR3 is TGTGCCAGCAGTTTATCGGTGACTAGCGGGTCATACGAGCAGTACTTC. Translation gives CASSLSVTSGSYEQYF.

V and J are TRBV25-1 and TRBJ2-5, with unresolved D. The CDR3 length is 13 residues. V gave up 4 bases and J gave up 7 bases, with 13 bases separating them. Germline assignment: CDR1 MGHDK and CDR2 SYGVNS. The CDR3 nucleotides are TGTGCCAGCAGTGGCCTGACAAGTCTGACCCAGTACTTC. It specifies CASSGLTSLTQYF.

This clone was seen more than once but under ten times. This chain links TRBV16 with TRBJ1-3; the D is unclear. Germline CDR1 and CDR2: KGHSY and FQNENV. The CDR3 extends over 14 amino acids. Between the trimmed V and J ends, which lost 3 bases and 1 base, there was a span of 7 bases. The CDR3 DNA sequence: TGTGCCAGCAGCCATGAAAGATCTGGAAACACCATATATTTT. Its translation: CASSHERSGNTIYF.

V is TRBV4-3 and J is TRBJ2-3; D remains unclear. Germline V gene data show CDR1 as LGHNA and CDR2 as YSLEER. V lost 0 bases and J 4 bases, leaving 8 bases between the germline ends. The CDR3 spans 14 residues. CDR3 sequence: CASSQDLIADTQYF. The CDR3 nucleotides are TGCGCCAGCAGCCAAGATCTTATCGCAGATACGCAGTATTTT.